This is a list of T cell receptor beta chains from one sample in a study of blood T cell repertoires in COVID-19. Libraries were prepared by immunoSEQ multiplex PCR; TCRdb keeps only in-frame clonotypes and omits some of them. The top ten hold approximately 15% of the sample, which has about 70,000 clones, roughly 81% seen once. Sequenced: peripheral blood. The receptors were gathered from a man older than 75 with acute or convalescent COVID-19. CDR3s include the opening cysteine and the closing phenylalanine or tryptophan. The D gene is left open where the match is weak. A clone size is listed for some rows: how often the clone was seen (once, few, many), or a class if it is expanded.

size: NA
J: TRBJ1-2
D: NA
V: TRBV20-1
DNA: TGCAGTGCTAGTGAGGGCTCTAACTATGGCTACACCTTC
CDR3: CSASEGSNYGYTF

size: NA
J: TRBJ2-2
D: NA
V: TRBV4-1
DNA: TGCGCCAGCAGCCCGGGAGTAGGGGCAGGCACCGGGGAGCTGTTTTTT
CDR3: CASSPGVGAGTGELFF

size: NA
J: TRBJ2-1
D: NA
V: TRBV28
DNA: TGTGCCAGCAGTTCCGGGACTGCCGGCAATGAGCAGTTCTTC
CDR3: CASSSGTAGNEQFF

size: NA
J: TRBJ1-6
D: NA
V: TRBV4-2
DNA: TGTGCCAGCAGCCAAGATTCCCAGGATTCACCCCTCCACTTT
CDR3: CASSQDSQDSPLHF

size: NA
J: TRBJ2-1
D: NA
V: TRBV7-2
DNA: TGTGCCAGCAGCCTACTTTTGACTACTTTTGAGCAGTTCTTC
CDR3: CASSLLLTTFEQFF

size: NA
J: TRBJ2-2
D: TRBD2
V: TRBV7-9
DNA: TGTGCCAGCAGCTTAGGGTCGGGAGGGCCCACCGGGGAGCTGTTTTTT
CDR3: CASSLGSGGPTGELFF

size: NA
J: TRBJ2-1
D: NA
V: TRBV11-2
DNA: TGTGCCAGCAGCCCCAGGGGCAGGGCCCAGACCTCCTACAATGAGCAGTTCTTC
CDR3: CASSPRGRAQTSYNEQFF

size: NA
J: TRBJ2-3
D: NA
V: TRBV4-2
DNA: TGTGCCAGCAGCCGCCACATGGTTGGTAGCGAGTCAGATACGCAGTATTTT
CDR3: CASSRHMVGSESDTQYF

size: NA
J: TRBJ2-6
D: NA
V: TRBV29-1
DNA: TGCAGCGTGGGGGGGGCTTCTGGGGCCAACGTCCTGACTTTC
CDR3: CSVGGASGANVLTF

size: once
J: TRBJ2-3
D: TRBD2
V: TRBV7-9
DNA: TGTGCCAGCAGCTCGACCGGGACTAGCGGGGTCAGCACAGATACGCAGTATTTT
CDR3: CASSSTGTSGVSTDTQYF

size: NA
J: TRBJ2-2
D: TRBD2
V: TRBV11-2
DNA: TGTGCCAGCAGCTTAAGAGTAGGACTAGCTACCGGGGAGCTGTTTTTT
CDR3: CASSLRVGLATGELFF

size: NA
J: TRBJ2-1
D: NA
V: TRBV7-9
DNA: TGTGCCAGCACCACCGAATCAGGACCCGGGAGCTCCTACAATGAGCAGTTCTTC
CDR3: CASTTESGPGSSYNEQFF

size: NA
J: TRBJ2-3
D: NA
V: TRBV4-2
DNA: TGTGCCAGCAGCCAAGATGCAGGGTCCGATACGCAGTATTTT
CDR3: CASSQDAGSDTQYF

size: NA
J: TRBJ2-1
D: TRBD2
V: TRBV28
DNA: TGTGCCAGCACCTCGAGACTAGCGGGGGAATCCTACAATGAGCAGTTCTTC
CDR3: CASTSRLAGESYNEQFF

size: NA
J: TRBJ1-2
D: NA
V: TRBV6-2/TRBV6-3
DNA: TGTGCCAGCAGTCAAGATATCTCCCGGTATGGCTACACCTTC
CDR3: CASSQDISRYGYTF

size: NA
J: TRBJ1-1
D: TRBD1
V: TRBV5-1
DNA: TGCGCCAGCAGCCTACAGGGGGCGGCTGAAGCTTTCTTT
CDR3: CASSLQGAAEAFF

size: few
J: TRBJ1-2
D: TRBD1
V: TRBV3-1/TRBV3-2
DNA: TGTGCCAGCAGCCTCTCAGGGGACAGGGTCCTGTATGGCTACACCTTC
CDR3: CASSLSGDRVLYGYTF

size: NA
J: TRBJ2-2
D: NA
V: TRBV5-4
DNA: TGTGCCAGCAACCGAGGCCCGGCCGACGGGGAGCTGTTTTTT
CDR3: CASNRGPADGELFF

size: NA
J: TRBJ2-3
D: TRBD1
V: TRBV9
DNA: TGTGCCAGCAGCGCCCGGACAGGGGAGGATACGCAGTATTTT
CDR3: CASSARTGEDTQYF

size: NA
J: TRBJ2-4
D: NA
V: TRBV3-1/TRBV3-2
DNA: TGTGCCAGCAGCCAATATTACAGGGTCGGAAACATTCAGTACTTC
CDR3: CASSQYYRVGNIQYF

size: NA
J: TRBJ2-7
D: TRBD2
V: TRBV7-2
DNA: TGTGCCAGCAGCTTAGTACTCGGGGGGGGTCGCGAGCAGTACTTC
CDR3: CASSLVLGGGREQYF

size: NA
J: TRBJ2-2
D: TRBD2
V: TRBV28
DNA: TGTGCCAGCAGACCCCCTAGCGGGGGGAACACCGGGGAGCTGTTTTTT
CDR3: CASRPPSGGNTGELFF

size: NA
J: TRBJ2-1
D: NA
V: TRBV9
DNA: TGTGCCAGCAGCGTTTCAGGCGAGGGGGGGTACAATGAGCAGTTCTTC
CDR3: CASSVSGEGGYNEQFF

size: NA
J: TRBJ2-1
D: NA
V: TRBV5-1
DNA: TGCGCCAGCAGCGCTTGGAGCGGCTCTTTCAATTCCTACAATGAGCAGTTCTTC
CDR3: CASSAWSGSFNSYNEQFF

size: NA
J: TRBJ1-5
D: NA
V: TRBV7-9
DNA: TGTGCCAGCAGCAAGGATAGCAGCAATCAGCCCCAGCATTTT
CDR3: CASSKDSSNQPQHF

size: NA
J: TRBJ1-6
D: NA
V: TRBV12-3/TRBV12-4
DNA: TGTGCCAGCAGGGGGAGTCAGGATTCACCCCTCCACTTT
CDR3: CASRGSQDSPLHF

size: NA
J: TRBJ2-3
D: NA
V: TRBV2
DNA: TGTGCCAGCAGTGTCAGGGTCACAGATACGCAGTATTTT
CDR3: CASSVRVTDTQYF

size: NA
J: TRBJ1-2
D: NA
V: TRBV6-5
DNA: TGTGCCAGCAGCGGACAGCCCGCCGGCTACACCTTC
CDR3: CASSGQPAGYTF

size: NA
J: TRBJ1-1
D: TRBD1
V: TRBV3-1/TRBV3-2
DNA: TGTGCCAGCAGCCACAGAGGGCCCGGACAGGTCCTGGGGGGAGCTTTCTTT
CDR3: CASSHRGPGQVLGGAFF

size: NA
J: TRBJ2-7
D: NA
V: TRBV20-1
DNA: TGCAGTGCTACTACAGGTTACGAGCAGTACTTC
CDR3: CSATTGYEQYF

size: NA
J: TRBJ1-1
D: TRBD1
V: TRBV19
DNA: TGTGCCAGTAGTGAACAGGGGGACACTGAAGCTTTCTTT
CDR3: CASSEQGDTEAFF

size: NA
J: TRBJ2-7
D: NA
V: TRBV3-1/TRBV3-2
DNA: TGTGCCAGCAGCCCAACTAGTGGGATCCACGAGCAGTACTTC
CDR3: CASSPTSGIHEQYF

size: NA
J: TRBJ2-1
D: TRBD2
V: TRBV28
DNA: TGTGCCAGCAGTTCCCCGACTAGCGGGGGAAAGCAGTTCTTC
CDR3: CASSSPTSGGKQFF

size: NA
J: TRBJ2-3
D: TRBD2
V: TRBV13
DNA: TGTGCCAGCAGCCTCAGACTAGCGGGAGATACGCAGTATTTT
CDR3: CASSLRLAGDTQYF

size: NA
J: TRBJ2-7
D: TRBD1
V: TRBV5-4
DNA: TGTGCCAGCAGCTTGCCGGGACAGGGTTACGAGCAGTACTTC
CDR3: CASSLPGQGYEQYF

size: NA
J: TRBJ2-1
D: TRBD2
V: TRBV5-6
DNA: TGTGCCAGCAGCTTGGCACAGCGGGGGGGCAATGAGCAGTTCTTC
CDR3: CASSLAQRGGNEQFF